Presented here are 17 T cell receptor beta chains from one specimen sequenced in a study of T cells after yellow fever vaccination. Via MiXCR, TCRdb re-called the 5' RACE reads, giving one row per CDR3 protein. Of more than 300,000 distinct CDR3 sequences listed, around 10% are singletons. The starting material was CD4+ T cells sorted from PBMCs, obtained 45 days after the yellow fever booster vaccination. The receptors stem from a man aged 18-30 years who received the YFV17D yellow fever vaccine.

As to this clonotype: The conserved phenylalanine or tryptophan normally closing the CDR3 is absent here, so this likely arose from a read error. V is TRBV2 and J is TRBJ1-1; 7 bases line up with TRBD1. This CDR3 region has 13 residues. Germline trimming cut 7 bases from V and 3 bases from J; bases unmatched to any gene: 5. The germline V gene has CDR1 SNHLY and CDR2 FYNNEI. This chain's CDR3 is CASMRGLYTEAFS. CDR3 coding DNA: TGTGCCAGCATGAGGGGGCTGTACACTGAAGCTTTCTCT.

This chain connects TRBV7-2 to TRBJ1-5, with 10 bases that match TRBD1. Losses at the gene ends were 3 bases for V and 3 bases for J; bases not matched to a gene: 5. The CDR3 is 16 residues long. CDR1 SGHTA and CDR2 FQGNSA come from the germline V gene. The CDR3 here is CASSFTGTGVNQPQHF. CDR3 nucleotide sequence: TGTGCCAGCAGCTTCACCGGGACAGGGGTCAATCAGCCCCAGCATTTT.

The J gene is TRBJ2-2, the V gene TRBV4-3; the match to TRBD1 covers 7 bases. The germline V gene encodes CDR1 LGHNA and CDR2 YSLEER. The CDR3 is 17 residues long. V gave up 5 bases and J gave up 4 bases; unmatched junction bases: 13. CDR3 loop: CASSIQIGGGCTGELFF. For the CDR3, the DNA is TGCGCCAGCAGCATCCAGATAGGGGGCGGGTGCACCGGGGAGCTGTTTTTT.

The chain couples TRBV5-6 to TRBJ2-7; 7 bases are shared with TRBD1. CDR3 size: 14 residues. Germline-derived CDR1 and CDR2 are SGHDT and YYEEEE. The V and J ends lost 1 base and 2 bases, in that order; junction bases with no gene match: 3. In DNA form, the CDR3 reads TGTGCCAGCAGCTTGCGGACAGGAGCCTACGAGCAGTACGTC. Protein product: CASSLRTGAYEQYV.

This clonotype occurred a few times. The genes are TRBV12-3 or TRBV12-4 and TRBJ1-1, with D possibly matching TRBD1 (5 bases). Trimming removed 6 bases from V and 7 bases from J, with 9 bases in between. There are 11 residues in the CDR3. Written as DNA, the CDR3 is TGTGCCAGCAGGGAAAGGGGTGAAGCTTTCTTT. This gives the protein CASRERGEAFF.

The table lists this clonotype with many counts. The chain's CDR3 is CASSFYSGGAADTQYF. CDR3 in DNA: TGTGCCAGCAGCTTCTATAGCGGGGGGGCCGCAGATACGCAGTATTTT. The chain joins TRBV7-9 to TRBJ2-3, with 11 bases that match TRBD2. With 3 bases clipped from V and 4 bases from J, the junction kept 6 bases outside the gene matches. CDR1 and CDR2 (germline): SEHNR, FQNEAQ (reference sequence). The CDR3 extends over 16 amino acids.

This clonotype was recorded a few times. The chain carries TRBV5-6 and TRBJ1-6, with a weak D call TRBD1 (5 bases). This CDR3 is built from 16 residues. Germline CDR1 SGHDT, CDR2 YYEEEE. V was shortened by 3 bases and J by 5 bases, with 15 bases between the two germline ends. CDR3 amino acids: CASSSSGRLDNSPLHF. The CDR3 coding sequence is TGTGCCAGCAGCTCCTCAGGGAGATTAGATAATTCACCCCTCCACTTT.

The chain is built from TRBV9 and TRBJ2-3, with no clear D. The CDR3 is made up of 14 amino acids. Per the germline V gene, CDR1 is SGDLS and CDR2 is YYNGEE. The V end lost 1 base, the J end lost 2 bases, and 8 bases lay between the germline ends. The CDR3 region is CASSVFVHTDTQYF. The CDR3 region has the DNA TGTGCCAGCAGCGTATTCGTACACACAGATACGCAGTATTTT.

In nucleotides, the CDR3 is TGTGCCCCGCGAGGGGGGGCAGGCCTTTCCTACGAGCAGTACGTC. It is translated as CAPRGGAGLSYEQYV. This chain joins TRBV28 and TRBJ2-7; D perhaps matches TRBD2 (7 bases). Germline V lookup: CDR1 MDHEN, CDR2 SYDVKM. V lost 11 bases, J lost 1 base, and 21 bases lay in between. The CDR3 loop spans 15 amino acids.

The chain combines TRBV5-1 with TRBJ2-7, with D perhaps matching TRBD1 (6 bases). The CDR3 is 14 amino acids. From germline, CDR1 is SGHRS and CDR2 YFSETQ. With 0 bases removed from V and 6 bases from J, the gap between germline ends came to 13 bases. CDR3 bases: TGCGCCAGCAGCTTGGGGGAACAGGGTCGCGAGCAGTACTTC. Protein sequence: CASSLGEQGREQYF.

The J gene is TRBJ2-7, the V gene TRBV6-2 or TRBV6-3; a weak D match, TRBD2 (5 bases). Trimming cost V 5 bases and J 0 bases, with 5 bases left between them. The CDR3 length is 12 residues. Looked up from germline, CDR1 is MNHEY and CDR2 is SVGEGT. The CDR3: CASSGSSYEQYV. CDR3 bases: TGTGCCAGCAGTGGGAGCTCCTACGAGCAGTACGTC.

Only a few counts were recorded for this clonotype. This chain uses TRBV20-1 with TRBJ2-1, with D perhaps TRBD1 or TRBD2 (7 bases each). CDR1 is DFQATT and CDR2 is SNEGSKA in the germline V gene (reference sequence). V was cut by 6 bases and J by 7 bases, with 19 bases left in between. The CDR3 is 14 amino acids. The CDR3 spells CSAPPGGAENEQFF. CDR3 in DNA: TGCAGTGCCCCGCCAGGGGGGGCGGAGAATGAGCAGTTCTTC.

This clonotype was seen at least ten times. The rearrangement uses TRBV7-2 and TRBJ2-5; no definite D call. Germline CDR1 and CDR2: SGHTA and FQGNSA. Deletions cut 1 base from V and 9 bases from J, with 9 bases between. The CDR3 spans 12 residues. In nucleotides, the CDR3 is TGTGCCAGCAGCTTAGAATCTATGGCCCAGTACTTC. Residues: CASSLESMAQYF.

The chain employs TRBV5-1 and TRBJ1-1; the D is unclear. The CDR3 is made up of 14 amino acids. Per the germline V gene, CDR1 is SGHRS and CDR2 is YFSETQ. V was clipped by 0 bases and J by 4 bases, with 10 bases between them. The CDR3 region is CASSLEQATTEAFF. The CDR3 DNA sequence: TGCGCCAGCAGCTTGGAGCAGGCGACCACTGAAGCTTTCTTT.

The rearrangement links TRBV28 to TRBJ1-1; D remains ambiguous. CDR1 and CDR2 (germline): MDHEN, SYDVKM. CDR3 length equals 14 residues. V lost 7 bases to trimming and J lost 5 bases, with 17 bases between them. The CDR3: CASIGSRGWTEAFF. The CDR3 nucleotides are TGTGCCAGCATAGGTTCTCGGGGATGGACTGAAGCTTTCTTT.

This clonotype was counted a few times. The chain is built from TRBV7-9 and TRBJ2-5; the D gene is possibly TRBD2 (6 bases). This CDR3 comprises 17 residues. V was shortened by 5 bases and J by 1 base, with 20 bases between the two germline ends. Germline CDR1 and CDR2: SEHNR and FQNEAQ (reference sequence). The CDR3 DNA reads as TGTGCCAGCAGCCTCGCCAGGAGGGCTTCCATCCAAGAGACCCAGTACTTC. Protein sequence: CASSLARRASIQETQYF.

The table lists this clonotype with many counts. The rearrangement joins TRBV7-2 to TRBJ2-1; the D is unclear. The CDR3 contains 12 residues. The V end lost 5 bases, the J end lost 8 bases, and 10 bases lay between the germline ends. Germline V CDR1 and CDR2: SGHTA, FQGNSA. CDR3 sequence reads: CASSPPRHEQFF. DNA of the CDR3: TGTGCCAGCAGCCCGCCCAGGCATGAGCAGTTCTTC.